This TCR beta chain was found in a study of T cell responses to AZD1222 COVID-19 vaccine. Germline V gene sequence: CDR1 ENHRY, CDR2 SYGVKD. The CDR3 loop spans 14 amino acids. V was clipped by 6 bases and J by 7 bases; unmatched bases: 3. Notes on this clone: Antigen: not known.

The protocol was immunoSEQ multiplex PCR, while the TCRdb copy is restricted to in-frame clones and leaves out a portion. Of approximately 140,000 clones in the sample, 94% were seen once. General observations from the study: Repertoires in all cases were sampled only once the peak T cell response had passed.

This sequence joins TRBV10-3 and TRBJ2-1, with 13 bases matching TRBD2. This clonotype was sampled from an adult in good health. The material sequenced was peripheral blood, taken on day 0 of AZD1222 vaccination. DNA of the CDR3: TGTGCCATCAGGTTGGGACTAGCGGGAAATGAGCAGTTCTTC. Its translation is CAIRLGLAGNEQFF.